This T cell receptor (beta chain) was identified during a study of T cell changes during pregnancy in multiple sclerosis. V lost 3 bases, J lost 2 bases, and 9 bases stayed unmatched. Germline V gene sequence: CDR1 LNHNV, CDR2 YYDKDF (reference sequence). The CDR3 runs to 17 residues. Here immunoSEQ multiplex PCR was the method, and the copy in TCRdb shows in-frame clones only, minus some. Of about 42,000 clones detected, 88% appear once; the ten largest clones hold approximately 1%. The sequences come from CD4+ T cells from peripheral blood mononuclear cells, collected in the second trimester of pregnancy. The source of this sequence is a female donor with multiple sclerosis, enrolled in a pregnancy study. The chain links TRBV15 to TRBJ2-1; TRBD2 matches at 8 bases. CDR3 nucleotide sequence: TGTGCCACCAGCAGCAAAGCGGGGGCGATAACCTACAATGAGCAGTTCTTC. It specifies CATSSKAGAITYNEQFF.